This T cell receptor (beta chain) stems from a study of blood T cell repertoires in COVID-19. Authors' data handling: Amplifying reference gene primers gave estimates of nucleated cell counts. The data were produced by immunoSEQ multiplex PCR, yet TCRdb's version contains in-frame clones alone and is incomplete. V and J calls plus clone size are reproduced from that table; the DNA served to infer D and trimming. The sample holds about 320,000 clones; about nine tenths are singletons and the top ten take around 10%. The CDR3 loop spans 16 amino acids. Germline CDR1 MDHEN, CDR2 SYDVKM. With 2 bases removed from V and 0 bases from J, the gap between germline ends came to 8 bases.

Sequenced sample: peripheral blood. This TCR was sampled from a woman in her twenties or thirties with COVID-19, enrolled during active disease. This chain connects TRBV28 to TRBJ2-6, with TRBD1 as a possible D gene (5 bases). The CDR3 DNA sequence: TGTGCCAGCAGTTTACCAGGGCACTCTGGGGCCAACGTCCTGACTTTC. Its translation: CASSLPGHSGANVLTF.